This T cell receptor beta chain was recovered during a study of radiotherapy plus CTLA-4 blockade in lung cancer (dated by TCRdb to 2016 to 2019). In terms of the full investigation: Among enrolled patients, under 20% had an objective response and 25% to 35% reached disease control. Results the study describes overall, beyond this receptor: TCR clones derived from tumors expanded in peripheral blood after treatment with radiotherapy and ipilimumab. Increased serum interferon-beta after radiation, together with early dynamic changes in blood T cell clones, were reported to be the strongest predictors of response.

A word on this clone: No antigen is known for it. Nothing much larger sits one base from this clone, and base qualities are not available.

CDR1 and CDR2 are read off the germline V gene as SGHTA and FQGNSA. The junction shows trimming of 0 bases on V and 4 bases on J, plus 9 bases between the germline ends. CDR3 length: 15 amino acids, cysteine to phenylalanine. Only CDR3 DNA remains: 45 bases, in frame from the first base. Libraries were made using the immunoSEQ multiplex PCR assay. TCRdb took over this immuneACCESS table, retaining in-frame rearrangements with V and J assigned. Such tables are incomplete; in checked studies, under half of the missing clones stem from an unresolved V gene, and the remainder is unexplained. The sample yields 65,000 to 90,000 clones; about 88% were counted once. Together, the top ten hold 0.87% of the sample. In this study, focal radiation therapy paired with CTLA-4 blockade (ipilimumab) was tested in patients who had chemo-refractory metastatic non-small-cell lung cancer.

The receptor's source is a human donor with non-small cell lung cancer who had stable disease on radiotherapy plus ipilimumab. The chain couples TRBV7-2 to TRBJ2-2; a confident D gene designation cannot be given. This material consisted of peripheral blood, taken from a patient treated with radiotherapy plus ipilimumab. The CDR3 in this case is CASSLARPFTGELFF. The DNA reads as follows: TGTGCCAGCAGCTTAGCTCGGCCTTTCACCGGGGAGCTGTTTTTT.